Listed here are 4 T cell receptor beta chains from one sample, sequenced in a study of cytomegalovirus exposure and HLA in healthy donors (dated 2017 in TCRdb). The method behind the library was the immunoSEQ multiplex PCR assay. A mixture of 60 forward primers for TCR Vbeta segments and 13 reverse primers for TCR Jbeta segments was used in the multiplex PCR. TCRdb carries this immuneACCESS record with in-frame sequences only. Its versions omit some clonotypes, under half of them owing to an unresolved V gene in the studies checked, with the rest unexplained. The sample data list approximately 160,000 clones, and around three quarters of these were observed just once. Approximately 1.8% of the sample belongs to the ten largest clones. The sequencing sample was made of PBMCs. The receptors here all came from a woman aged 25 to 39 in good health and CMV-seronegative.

CDR3 amino acids: CASSRTGGNTIYF. For the CDR3, the DNA is TGTGCCAGCAGCAGGACAGGGGGAAACACCATATATTTT. The rearrangement links TRBV6-5 to TRBJ1-3; 8 nucleotides align to TRBD1. The V and J ends lost 6 bases and 4 bases, in that order; junction bases with no gene match: 2. Germline V lookup: CDR1 MNHEY, CDR2 SVGAGI. This CDR3 contains 13 residues.

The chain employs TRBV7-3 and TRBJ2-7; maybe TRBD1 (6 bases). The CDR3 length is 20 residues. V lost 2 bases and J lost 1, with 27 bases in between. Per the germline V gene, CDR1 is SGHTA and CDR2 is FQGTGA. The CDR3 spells CASSLYPPPADSCLSYEQYF. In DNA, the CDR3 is TGTGCCAGCAGCTTATATCCCCCCCCGGCGGACAGTTGTCTTTCCTACGAGCAGTACTTC.

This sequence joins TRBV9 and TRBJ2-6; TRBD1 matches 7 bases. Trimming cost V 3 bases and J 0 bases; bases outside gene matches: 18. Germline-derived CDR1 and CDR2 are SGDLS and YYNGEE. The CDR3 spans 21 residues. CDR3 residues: CASSGNRDRRPDFSGANVLTF. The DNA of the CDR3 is TGTGCCAGCAGCGGAAACCGGGACAGACGACCAGACTTCTCTGGGGCCAACGTCCTGACTTTC.

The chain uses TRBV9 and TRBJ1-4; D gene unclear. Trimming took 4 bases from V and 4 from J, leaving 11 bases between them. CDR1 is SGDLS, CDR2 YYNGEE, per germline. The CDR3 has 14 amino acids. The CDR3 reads CASSPGVLNEKLFF. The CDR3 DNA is TGTGCCAGCAGCCCCGGGGTCCTTAATGAAAAACTGTTTTTT.